The rows below give T cell receptor beta chains drawn from one sample of a study of metastatic and nonmetastatic thyroid tumors. TCRdb ran MiXCR on the PCR reads. The table has 15,000 or so clones, less than 20% seen once. Sequenced material: blood. These receptors all come from a female donor with papillary thyroid cancer or a benign thyroid nodule (not recorded which). Some clones in this sample may be carry-over from other donors' samples. Each CDR3 is given with its conserved first and last residue. Fields, in order: clone size, D gene, CDR3 length, V gene, J gene, CDR3 DNA, CDR3 protein. A D gene is named only where the DNA matches it firmly. Clone size is given for some rows only: seen once, a few or many times, or a class if the clone is expanded.

>.|.|11|TRBV6-4|TRBJ1-1
TGTGCCAGCAAGGTGAACACTGATGGTTTCTTT
CASKVNTDGFF
>many|.|15|TRBV3-1|TRBJ2-7
TGTGCCAGCAGCCAGCTTAGGGACTTTCTGGGCGAGCAGTACTTC
CASSQLRDFLGEQYF
>medium-sized|.|12|TRBV25-1|TRBJ1-2
TGTGCCAGCAGTGATCTTTCCTATGGCTACACCTTC
CASSDLSYGYTF
>.|TRBD1|15|TRBV13|TRBJ1-6
TGTGCCAGCAGCTTGACGACAGGGGCAGATTCACCCCTCCACTTT
CASSLTTGADSPLHF
>.|TRBD1|16|TRBV4-1|TRBJ2-7
TGCGCCAGCAGCCAAGATAGGACAGGCCTAACCTACGAGCAGTACTTC
CASSQDRTGLTYEQYF
>.|TRBD2|15|TRBV9|TRBJ2-1
TGTGCCAGCAGCGTAGGGGGGCTAGCGGGAGGGGAACAGTTCTTC
CASSVGGLAGGEQFF
>many|.|13|TRBV6-1|TRBJ1-2
TGTGCCAGCACAAGGGACCCCAACTATGGCTACACCTTC
CASTRDPNYGYTF
>many|TRBD2|17|TRBV7-2|TRBJ2-5
TGTGCCAGCAGCTTAGGGACTAGCGGGGGCCAGCTAGAGACCCAGTACTTC
CASSLGTSGGQLETQYF
>.|.|14|TRBV28|TRBJ2-2
TGTGCCAGCAGCTTAAATTCGAACACCGGGGAGCTGTTTTTT
CASSLNSNTGELFF
>many|.|12|TRBV29-1|TRBJ2-5
TGCAGCGTTGGGGAAGGTCGTCAGACCCAGTACTTC
CSVGEGRQTQYF
>many|.|13|TRBV24-1|TRBJ2-3
TGTGCCACCAGGGAGCGGCAAGTGGATACGCAGTATTTT
CATRERQVDTQYF
>many|.|11|TRBV29-1|TRBJ1-1
TGCAGCGTTGAGGGTGACACTGAAGCTTTCTTT
CSVEGDTEAFF
>.|.|17|TRBV5-4|TRBJ2-6
TGTGCCAGCAGCTCTCCCCTAGAAAGCTCTGGGGCCAACGTCCTGACTTTC
CASSSPLESSGANVLTF
>many|.|11|TRBV25-1|TRBJ1-1
TGTGCCAGCAATCGGGGGGCTGAAGCTTTCTTT
CASNRGAEAFF
>many|.|12|TRBV5-1|TRBJ2-1
TGCGCCAGCAGCTTGGACGGGGGTAAGCAGTTCTTC
CASSLDGGKQFF
>many|.|15|TRBV28|TRBJ2-2
TGTGCCAGCACTCCGGGGGCCGATTGGACCGGGGAGCTGTTTTTT
CASTPGADWTGELFF
>many|.|14|TRBV5-1|TRBJ2-1
TGCGCCAGCAGCTCACAGAGGGGGAGCGATGAGCAGTTCTTC
CASSSQRGSDEQFF
>medium-sized|.|12|TRBV6-1|TRBJ1-1
TGTGCCAGCAGTAGACTGGACAATGAAGCTTTCTTT
CASSRLDNEAFF
>medium-sized|.|18|TRBV6-5|TRBJ1-6
TGTGCCAGCAGTTACTCGATAGGCCCCGGGTTCGGGAATTCACCCCTCCACTTT
CASSYSIGPGFGNSPLHF
>many|.|12|TRBV5-1|TRBJ1-2
TGCGCCAGCAGCTTGACAGCCGATGGCTACACCTTC
CASSLTADGYTF
>many|TRBD2|15|TRBV5-1|TRBJ2-5
TGCGCCAGCAGACCCGGGACTAGCGGGACTGAGACCCAGTACTTC
CASRPGTSGTETQYF
>.|.|16|TRBV11-2|TRBJ1-2
TGTGCCAGCAGCTCAAAACTAGGAGGAGTGGTCTATGGCTACACCTTC
CASSSKLGGVVYGYTF
>many|.|13|TRBV7-6|TRBJ2-2
TGTGCCAGCAGCTTAGGACACACCGGGGAGCTGTTTTTT
CASSLGHTGELFF
>many|.|14|TRBV3-1|TRBJ2-5
TGTGCCAGCAGCCCGTCGGGGGCGCGAGAGACCCAGTACTTC
CASSPSGARETQYF
>medium-sized|.|13|TRBV15|TRBJ1-4
TGTGCCACCAGCACAGGGACGGGCGAAAAACTGTTTTTT
CATSTGTGEKLFF
>medium-sized|TRBD1|17|TRBV6-1|TRBJ1-5
TGTGCCAGCACCGCTACCGGGACAGGGAGACTAAATCAGCCCCAGCATTTT
CASTATGTGRLNQPQHF
>many|.|15|TRBV5-6|TRBJ1-4
TGTGCCAGCAGCTCGTGGGGGGTTGGCGATGAAAAACTGTTTTTT
CASSSWGVGDEKLFF
>many|TRBD2|15|TRBV20-1|TRBJ2-5
TGCAGTGCTAGTGGGACTAGCGGGTACCAAGAGACCCAGTACTTC
CSASGTSGYQETQYF
>many|TRBD1|17|TRBV19|TRBJ2-6
TGTGCCAGTAGGCCCGGGACAGGGCTCTCTGGGGCCAACGTCCTGACTTTC
CASRPGTGLSGANVLTF
>medium-sized|TRBD1|14|TRBV6-1|TRBJ1-2
TGTGCCAGCAGGCACAGGGGGCTTAACTATGGCTACACCTTC
CASRHRGLNYGYTF
>many|.|12|TRBV29-1|TRBJ1-3
TGCAGCGTTGATGGCAGGGGAAACACCATATATTTT
CSVDGRGNTIYF
>many|.|13|TRBV30|TRBJ2-2
TGTGCCTGGAGTGGCGACCTGTCCGGGGAGCTGTTTTTT
CAWSGDLSGELFF
>many|.|16|TRBV5-6|TRBJ1-4
TGTGCCAGCAGCTTGGATTCGCGGACACAGAATGAAAAACTGTTTTTT
CASSLDSRTQNEKLFF
>medium-sized|.|15|TRBV27|TRBJ2-7
TGTGCCAGCAGTTTCGGGGCAGGGCGTGGGGTCGAGCAGTACTTC
CASSFGAGRGVEQYF
>few|TRBD1|13|TRBV9|TRBJ1-2
TGTGCCAGCAGCTCCAGGACAGGGGATGGCTACACCTTC
CASSSRTGDGYTF
>medium-sized|TRBD1|13|TRBV28|TRBJ2-7
TGTGCCAGCAGCACAGGGGGTTTGCACGAGCAGTACTTC
CASSTGGLHEQYF
>.|TRBD2|16|TRBV20-1|TRBJ2-2
TGCAGTGCTAGAGATCTGGCGGGAGGTGACACCGGGGAGCTGTTTTTT
CSARDLAGGDTGELFF
>many|TRBD2|15|TRBV19|TRBJ2-2
TGTGCCAGTAGGACTAGCGGGAGGGCCTCCGGGGAGCTGTTTTTT
CASRTSGRASGELFF
>.|TRBD2|17|TRBV24-1|TRBJ2-1
TGTGCCACCAGTGATTCAGGAGCGGGACCTGACTACAATGAGCAGTTCTTC
CATSDSGAGPDYNEQFF
>many|.|15|TRBV28|TRBJ1-2
TGTGCCAGCAGTCTCATCACAGGGCCTTTAAGGGGCTACACCTTC
CASSLITGPLRGYTF
>many|TRBD2|15|TRBV2|TRBJ2-3
TGTGCCAGCACAGGCCTGGGCGGGGGGGCGGATACGCAGTATTTT
CASTGLGGGADTQYF